A single sample gave rise to the 18 T cell receptor beta chains below, sequenced in a study of T cell repertoires in cytomegalovirus infection. TCRdb re-called the reads with MiXCR, one entry per CDR3 protein. The sample comprises nearly 650,000 distinct CDR3 sequences, 20% to 25% of which are singletons, and 6.5% to 10% rests with the top ten. The sample taken for sequencing was CD8+ T cells from PBMCs. These TCRs come from a human donor in good health (CMV status not recorded). Some clones in this sample may be carry-over from other donors' samples.

The chain joins TRBV5-1 to TRBJ1-4; D is uncertain. Germline CDR1 is SGHRS and CDR2 is YFSETQ. The CDR3 has 15 amino acids. V was trimmed by 1 base and J by 8 bases, leaving 15 bases between them. Here the CDR3 DNA reads TGCGCCAGCAGCTTGCGGAGGTATTACGGGGAAAAACTGTTTTTT. The encoded protein is CASSLRRYYGEKLFF.

This clonotype occurred many times. The rearrangement uses TRBV7-8 and TRBJ2-2, with D perhaps assigned TRBD1 or TRBD2 (6 bases each). Trimming removed 5 bases at V and 1 base at J, with 17 bases between. Looked up from germline, CDR1 is SGHVS and CDR2 is FQNEAQ. The CDR3 has 17 amino acids. The CDR3 sequence is CASSRIGGPKNTGELFF. Written as DNA, the CDR3 is TGTGCCAGCAGCCGAATAGGGGGGCCAAAGAACACCGGGGAGCTGTTTTTT.

This clonotype was detected many times. The J gene is TRBJ2-7, the V gene TRBV7-6; a weak D match, TRBD2 (7 bases). Per germline, CDR1 SGHVS and CDR2 FNYEAQ. Trimming cost V 1 base and J 5 bases, with 15 bases left between them. The CDR3 sequence is 15 residues long. CDR3 sequence: CASSLGGGPGDEQYV. CDR3 in DNA: TGTGCCAGCAGCTTAGGCGGGGGCCCTGGGGACGAGCAGTACGTC.

At least ten counts were recorded for this clonotype. The chain employs TRBV7-9 and TRBJ2-1; D perhaps matches TRBD2 (6 bases). This CDR3 region has 15 residues. Germline CDR1 is SEHNR and CDR2 is FQNEAQ (reference sequence). V was cut by 1 base and J by 4 bases, with 11 bases left in between. The CDR3 loop is CASSLEIAAYNEQFF. As DNA, the CDR3 is TGTGCCAGCAGCTTAGAAATAGCGGCGTACAATGAGCAGTTCTTC.

The J gene is TRBJ2-5, the V gene TRBV6-2 or TRBV6-3; D not certain. Trimming removed 2 bases from V and 3 bases from J, with 10 bases in between. This CDR3 spans 14 amino acids. Germline V gives CDR1 MNHEY, CDR2 SVGEGT. CDR3 DNA sequence: TGTGCCAGCAGTTACAGGCCAGGAAAAGAGACCCAGTACTTC. This codes for CASSYRPGKETQYF.

This clonotype has more than one count but fewer than ten. The chain is built from TRBV5-5 and TRBJ2-7; TRBD1 aligns across 10 bases. V trimming: 2 bases; J trimming: 2 bases; junction bases outside the gene matches: 4. The germline V gene has CDR1 SGHKS and CDR2 YYEKEE (reference sequence). The CDR3 has 15 residues. CDR3 loop: CASSFFGQGAYEQYF. The CDR3 DNA reads TGTGCCAGCAGCTTTTTCGGACAGGGGGCCTACGAGCAGTACTTC.

This clonotype was seen a handful of times. V gene TRBV5-3 combines with J gene TRBJ1-1; D gene unclear. TRBV5-3 counts as an open reading frame of uncertain function. V dropped 3 bases and J dropped 2 bases, with 8 bases sitting between them. The CDR3 has 13 amino acids. The CDR3 region has the DNA TGTGCCAGAAGCTGGGTTTTCAACACTGAAGCTTTCTTT. Translation gives CARSWVFNTEAFF.

This clonotype was seen ten or more times. CDR3 protein: CASSPGTGLRNQPQHF. The CDR3 bases are TGTGCCAGCAGCCCGGGGACAGGGCTCCGCAATCAGCCCCAGCATTTT. The chain recombines TRBV7-9 with TRBJ1-5; 9 bases align to TRBD1. The CDR3 extends over 16 amino acids. Germline V lookup: CDR1 SEHNR, CDR2 FQNEAQ (reference sequence). Germline trimming cut 5 bases from V and 2 bases from J; bases unmatched to any gene: 7.

The V call is TRBV13, the J call TRBJ2-7; no definite D call. V was cut by 1 base and J by 7 bases, with 14 bases left in between. The CDR3 spans 14 residues. Per the germline V gene, CDR1 is PRHDT and CDR2 is FYEKMQ (reference sequence). CDR3 in DNA: TGTGCCAGCAGCTTAGCCGTAGAAGTGATGGAGCAGTACGTC. This sequence encodes CASSLAVEVMEQYV.

This chain uses TRBV28 with TRBJ1-5; no firm D call. The ends were cut back, 7 bases at V and 2 bases at J, with 12 bases in the middle. The CDR3 length is 14 residues. Germline V CDR1 and CDR2: MDHEN, SYDVKM. In nucleotides, the CDR3 is TGTGCCAGCATAGGATGGCGTCGCAATCAGCCCCAGCATTTT. Residues: CASIGWRRNQPQHF.

The chain links TRBV28 to TRBJ2-7, with D hard to call. The CDR3 has 12 residues. CDR1 is MDHEN, CDR2 SYDVKM, per germline. The germline V and J ends were trimmed by 8 bases and 2 bases, with 10 bases remaining between them. CDR3 sequence (DNA): TGTGCCAGCTCTTCTTGGACCTACGAGCAGTACGTC. Protein product: CASSSWTYEQYV.

The rearrangement links TRBV7-9 to TRBJ2-1, with 7 nucleotides matching TRBD1. V lost 10 bases, J lost 0 bases, and 9 bases stayed unmatched. The CDR3 is 15 amino acids. Germline lookup yields CDR1 SEHNR and CDR2 FQNEAQ (reference sequence). CDR3 loop: CANKEGASSYNEQFF. Written as DNA, the CDR3 is TGTGCCAACAAAGAGGGGGCAAGCTCCTACAATGAGCAGTTCTTC.

This clonotype was seen at least ten times. The CDR3 sequence: CASSFGRGYGYTF. The CDR3 region has the DNA TGTGCCAGCAGTTTCGGCAGGGGATACGGCTACACCTTC. The chain combines TRBV12-3 or TRBV12-4 with TRBJ1-2; possibly TRBD1 for D (6 bases). V shed 3 bases and J shed 8 bases, with 13 bases lying between them. This CDR3 contains 13 residues.

In this sample, this clonotype turned up a few times. J is TRBJ2-1 and V is TRBV20-1; no firm D call. V dropped 5 bases and J dropped 5 bases, with 19 bases sitting between them. Per germline, CDR1 DFQATT and CDR2 SNEGSKA (reference sequence). CDR3 size: 15 residues. CDR3 sequence reads: CSAGFVSTQHNEQFF. In nucleotides, the CDR3 is TGCAGTGCTGGATTCGTGTCGACCCAACACAATGAGCAGTTCTTC.

The rearrangement joins TRBV14 to TRBJ2-3; perhaps TRBD2 as D (7 bases). The V and J ends lost 2 bases and 1 base respectively, with 25 bases between them. There are 20 residues in the CDR3. Germline CDR1 is SGHDN and CDR2 is FVKESK. The CDR3: CASSQTVIPRGAIRTDTQYF. CDR3 nucleotide sequence: TGTGCCAGCAGCCAAACGGTTATCCCCCGGGGGGCCATTCGCACAGATACGCAGTATTTT.

The gene calls are TRBV20-1 and TRBJ1-5, with D maybe TRBD1 (6 bases). This CDR3 has 21 amino acids. V lost 3 bases and J lost 0, with 30 bases in between. The germline V gene encodes CDR1 DFQATT and CDR2 SNEGSKA (reference sequence). The CDR3 bases are TGCAGTGCTAGGGCCGGGACACGGGAGAGCCGGCAGCGCTATAGCAATCAGCCCCAGCATTTT. This sequence encodes CSARAGTRESRQRYSNQPQHF.

This clonotype was seen a single time. The J gene is TRBJ2-7, the V gene TRBV5-1; 12 positions agree with TRBD2. V shed 1 base, J shed 4 bases, and the junction held 12 bases outside the gene matches. This CDR3 region has 18 residues. CDR1 and CDR2 (germline): SGHRS, YFSETQ. The CDR3 protein is CASSLRTSGDINPYEQYF. CDR3 bases: TGCGCCAGCAGCTTGAGGACTAGCGGGGACATAAATCCTTACGAGCAGTACTTC.

This clonotype was counted only a few times. This chain connects TRBV7-6 to TRBJ2-7, with 10 bases aligning to TRBD1. The CDR3 consists of 15 residues. V shed 4 bases, J shed 3 bases, and the junction held 6 bases outside the gene matches. Germline V gene lookup returns CDR1 SGHVS and CDR2 FNYEAQ. The CDR3 loop is CASSSSGDRGYEQYF. CDR3 in DNA: TGTGCCAGCAGCTCTTCCGGGGACAGGGGCTACGAGCAGTACTTC.